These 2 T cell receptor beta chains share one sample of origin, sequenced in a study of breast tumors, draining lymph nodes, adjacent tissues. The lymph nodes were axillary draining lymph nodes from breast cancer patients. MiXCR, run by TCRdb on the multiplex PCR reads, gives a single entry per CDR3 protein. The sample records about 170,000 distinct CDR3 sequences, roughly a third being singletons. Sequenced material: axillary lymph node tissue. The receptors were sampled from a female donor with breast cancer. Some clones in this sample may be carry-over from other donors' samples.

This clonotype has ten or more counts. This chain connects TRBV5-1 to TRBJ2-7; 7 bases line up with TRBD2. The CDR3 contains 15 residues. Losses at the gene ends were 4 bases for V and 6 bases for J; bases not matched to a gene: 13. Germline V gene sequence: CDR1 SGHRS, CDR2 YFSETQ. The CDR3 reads CASSGLGGDLSEQYF. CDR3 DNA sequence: TGCGCCAGCAGCGGGTTGGGGGGGGACCTCTCCGAGCAGTACTTC.

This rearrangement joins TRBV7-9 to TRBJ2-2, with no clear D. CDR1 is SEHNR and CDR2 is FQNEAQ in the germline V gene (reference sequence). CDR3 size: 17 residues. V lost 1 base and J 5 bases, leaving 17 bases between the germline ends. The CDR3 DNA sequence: TGTGCCAGCAGCTTAGGTGTTGTCGGAGAGCGAACCGGGGAGCTGTTTTTT. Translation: CASSLGVVGERTGELFF.